These 4 T cell receptor beta chains were sequenced from one sample in a study of blood T cell repertoires in COVID-19. Some clones are missing from TCRdb's copy, which holds only in-frame ones; the method was immunoSEQ multiplex PCR. This table has approximately 60,000 clones, over 75% appearing once. Sequenced material: peripheral blood. These receptors originate from a man between 60 and 75 years old with acute or convalescent COVID-19.

This chain links TRBV7-6 with TRBJ1-5; the D is unclear. From germline, CDR1 is SGHVS and CDR2 FNYEAQ. CDR3 size: 13 residues. Deletions cut 5 bases from V and 4 bases from J, with 9 bases between. The CDR3: CASSPVANQPQHF. The CDR3 coding sequence is TGTGCCAGCAGCCCGGTAGCGAATCAGCCCCAGCATTTT.

The chain has TRBV27 and TRBJ2-1; a possible D gene is TRBD1 (6 bases). Germline V gene data show CDR1 as MNHEY and CDR2 as SMNVEV (reference sequence). The CDR3 is 16 residues long. V lost 0 bases to trimming and J lost 7 bases, with 16 bases between them. This CDR3 is CASSLSERQETNEQFF. The CDR3 DNA reads as TGTGCCAGCAGTTTATCGGAACGACAGGAAACGAATGAGCAGTTCTTC.

This sequence joins TRBV7-2 and TRBJ2-1, with 9 nucleotides matching TRBD2. From germline, CDR1 is SGHTA and CDR2 FQGNSA. The trim removed 10 bases at V and 3 bases at J, leaving 13 bases unmatched. The CDR3 has 16 amino acids. The CDR3 loop is CATSGGRAVSYNEQFF. The CDR3 DNA is TGTGCCACGAGCGGCGGGAGGGCCGTCAGCTACAATGAGCAGTTCTTC.

This chain connects TRBV7-9 to TRBJ2-7; 11 nucleotides agree with TRBD2. The CDR3 is 15 amino acids. Unmatched junction bases numbered 1, after V lost 3 bases and J lost 0 bases. CDR1 is SEHNR, CDR2 FQNEAQ, per germline (reference sequence). In nucleotides, the CDR3 is TGTGCCAGCAGCTTGGGACTAGCGGACTCCTACGAGCAGTACTTC. This encodes CASSLGLADSYEQYF.